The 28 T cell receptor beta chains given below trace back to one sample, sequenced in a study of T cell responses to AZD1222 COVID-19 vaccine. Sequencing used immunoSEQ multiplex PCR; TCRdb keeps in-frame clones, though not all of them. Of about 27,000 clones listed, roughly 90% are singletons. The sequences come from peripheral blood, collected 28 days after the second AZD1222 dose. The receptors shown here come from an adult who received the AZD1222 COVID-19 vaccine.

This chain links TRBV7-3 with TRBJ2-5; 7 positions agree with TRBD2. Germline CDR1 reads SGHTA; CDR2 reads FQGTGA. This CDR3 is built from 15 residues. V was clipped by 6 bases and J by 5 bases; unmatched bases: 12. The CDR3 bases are TGTGCCAGCAGTTGGCGCGGGAGCACCGGGGAGACCCAGTACTTC. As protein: CASSWRGSTGETQYF.

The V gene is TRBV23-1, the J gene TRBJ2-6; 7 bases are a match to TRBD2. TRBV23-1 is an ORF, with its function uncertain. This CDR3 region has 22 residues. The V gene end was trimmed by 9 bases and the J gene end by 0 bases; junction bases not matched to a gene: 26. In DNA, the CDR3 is TGCGCCAGTGTGGAGATAATGGCTAGCGGACCCCCTTGGGCCTCTGGGGCCAACGTCCTGACTTTC. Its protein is CASVEIMASGPPWASGANVLTF.

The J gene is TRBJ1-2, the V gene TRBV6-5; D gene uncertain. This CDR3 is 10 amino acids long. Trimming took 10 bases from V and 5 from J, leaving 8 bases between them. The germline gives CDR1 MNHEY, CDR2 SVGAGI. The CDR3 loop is CATRLYGYTF. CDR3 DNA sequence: TGTGCCACCCGTTTATATGGCTACACCTTC.

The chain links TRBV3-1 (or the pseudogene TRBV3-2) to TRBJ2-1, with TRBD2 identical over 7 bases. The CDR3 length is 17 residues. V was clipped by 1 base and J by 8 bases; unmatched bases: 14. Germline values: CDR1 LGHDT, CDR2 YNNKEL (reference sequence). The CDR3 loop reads CASSQVRRLAAGYEQFF. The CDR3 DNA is TGTGCCAGCAGCCAAGTTCGTAGGCTAGCGGCGGGCTATGAGCAGTTCTTC.

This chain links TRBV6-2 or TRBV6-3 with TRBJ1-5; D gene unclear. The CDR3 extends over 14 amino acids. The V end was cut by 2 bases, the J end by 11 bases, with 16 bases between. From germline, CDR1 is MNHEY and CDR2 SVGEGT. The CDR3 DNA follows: TGTGCCAGCAGTTACGGTACCGCCGTCCGGACCCAGCATTTT. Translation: CASSYGTAVRTQHF.

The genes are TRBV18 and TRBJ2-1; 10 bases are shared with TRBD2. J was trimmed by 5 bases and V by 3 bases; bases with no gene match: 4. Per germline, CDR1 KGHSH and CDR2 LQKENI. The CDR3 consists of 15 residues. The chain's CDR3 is CASSPGLAEHNEQFF. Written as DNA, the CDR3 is TGTGCCAGCTCACCCGGACTAGCGGAGCACAATGAGCAGTTCTTC.

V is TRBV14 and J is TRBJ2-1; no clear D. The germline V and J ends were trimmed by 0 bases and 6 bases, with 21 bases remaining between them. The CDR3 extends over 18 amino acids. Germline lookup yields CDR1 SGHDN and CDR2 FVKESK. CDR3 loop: CASSQEKAPRVVRNEQFF. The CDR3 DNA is TGTGCCAGCAGCCAAGAAAAGGCGCCCCGGGTCGTTCGCAATGAGCAGTTCTTC.

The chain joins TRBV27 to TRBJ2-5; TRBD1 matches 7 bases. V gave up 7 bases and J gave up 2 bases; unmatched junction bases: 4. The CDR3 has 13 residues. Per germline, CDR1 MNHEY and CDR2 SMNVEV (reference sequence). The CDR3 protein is CASNQQGQETQYF. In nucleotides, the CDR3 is TGTGCCAGCAATCAACAGGGGCAAGAGACCCAGTACTTC.

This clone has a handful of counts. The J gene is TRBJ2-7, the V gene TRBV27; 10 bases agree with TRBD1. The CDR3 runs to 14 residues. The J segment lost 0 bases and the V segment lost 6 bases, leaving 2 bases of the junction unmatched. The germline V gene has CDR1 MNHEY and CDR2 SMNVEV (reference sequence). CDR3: CASSWTGGSYEQYF. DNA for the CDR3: TGTGCCAGCAGCTGGACAGGGGGCTCCTACGAGCAGTACTTC.

The CDR3 nucleotides read TGTGCCAGCAGTTTATCGAGGGACTTAACCTTC. Its protein product is CASSLSRDLTF. V is TRBV28 and J is TRBJ1-2, with D maybe TRBD1 (5 bases). Germline lookup yields CDR1 MDHEN and CDR2 SYDVKM. V was shortened by 1 base and J by 14 bases, with 11 bases between the two germline ends. This CDR3 has 11 amino acids.

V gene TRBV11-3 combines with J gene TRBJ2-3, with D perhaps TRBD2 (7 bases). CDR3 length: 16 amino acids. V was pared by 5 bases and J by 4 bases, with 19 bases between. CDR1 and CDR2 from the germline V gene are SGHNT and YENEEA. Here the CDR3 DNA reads TGTGCCAGCAGCCCCCGCCGAGGGGGGGCCCCAGATACGCAGTATTTT. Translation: CASSPRRGGAPDTQYF.

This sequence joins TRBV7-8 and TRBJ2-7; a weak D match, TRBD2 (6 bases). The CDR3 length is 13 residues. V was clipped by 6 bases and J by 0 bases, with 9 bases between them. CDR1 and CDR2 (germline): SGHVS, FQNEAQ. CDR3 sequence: CASSLASSYEQYF. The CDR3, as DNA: TGTGCCAGCAGTCTAGCGTCCTCCTACGAGCAGTACTTC. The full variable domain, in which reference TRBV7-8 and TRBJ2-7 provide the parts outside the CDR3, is GAGVSQSPRYKVAKRGQDVALRCDPISGHVSLFWYQQALGQGPEFLTYFQNEAQLDKSGLPSDRFFAERPEGSVSTLKIQRTQQEDSAVYLCASSLASSYEQYFGPGTRLTVT.

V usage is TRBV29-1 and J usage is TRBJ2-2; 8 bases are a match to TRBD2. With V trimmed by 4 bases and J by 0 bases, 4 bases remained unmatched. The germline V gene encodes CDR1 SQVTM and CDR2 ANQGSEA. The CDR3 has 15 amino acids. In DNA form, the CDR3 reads TGCAGCGTTGTTTTTAGCGGGACGAACACCGGGGAGCTGTTTTTT. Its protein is CSVVFSGTNTGELFF.

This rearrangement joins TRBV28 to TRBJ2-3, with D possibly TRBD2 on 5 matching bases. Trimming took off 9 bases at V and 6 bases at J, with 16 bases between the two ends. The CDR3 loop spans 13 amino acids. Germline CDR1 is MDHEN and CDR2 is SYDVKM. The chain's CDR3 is CASREGRTDTQYF. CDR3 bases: TGTGCCAGTCGCGAGGGCAGGACGGATACGCAGTATTTT. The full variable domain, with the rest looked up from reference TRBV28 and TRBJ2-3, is DVKVTQSSRYLVKRTGEKVFLECVQDMDHENMFWYRQDPGLGLRLIYFSYDVKMKEKGDIPEGYSVSREKKERFSLILESASTNQTSMYLCASREGRTDTQYFGPGTRLTVL.

CDR3 sequence: CASSLGGGVGEKLFF. Here the CDR3 DNA reads TGTGCCAGCAGCTTAGGTGGGGGAGTGGGTGAAAAACTGTTTTTT. The chain employs TRBV7-2 and TRBJ1-4; a possible D gene is TRBD1 (5 bases). This CDR3 is 15 amino acids long. V gave up 1 base and J gave up 7 bases, with 13 bases separating them. CDR1 and CDR2 from the germline V gene are SGHTA and FQGNSA.

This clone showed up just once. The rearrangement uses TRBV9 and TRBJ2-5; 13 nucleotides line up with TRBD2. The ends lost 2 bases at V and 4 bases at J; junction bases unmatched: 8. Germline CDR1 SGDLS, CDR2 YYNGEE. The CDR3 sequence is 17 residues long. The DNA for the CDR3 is TGTGCCAGCAGCGTGGGAGGACTAGCGGGAGTTGGAGAGACCCAGTACTTC. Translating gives CASSVGGLAGVGETQYF.

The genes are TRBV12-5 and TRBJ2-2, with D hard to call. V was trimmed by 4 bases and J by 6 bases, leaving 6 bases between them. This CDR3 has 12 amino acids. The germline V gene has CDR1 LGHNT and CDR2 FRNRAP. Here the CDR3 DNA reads TGTGCTAGTGGTTCCGGGTCCGGGGAGCTGTTTTTT. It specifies CASGSGSGELFF.

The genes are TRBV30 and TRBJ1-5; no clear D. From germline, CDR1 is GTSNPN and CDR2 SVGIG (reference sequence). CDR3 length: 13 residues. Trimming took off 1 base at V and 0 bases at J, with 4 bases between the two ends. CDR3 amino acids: CAWSGLSNQPQHF. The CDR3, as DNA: TGTGCCTGGAGTGGTCTTAGCAATCAGCCCCAGCATTTT.

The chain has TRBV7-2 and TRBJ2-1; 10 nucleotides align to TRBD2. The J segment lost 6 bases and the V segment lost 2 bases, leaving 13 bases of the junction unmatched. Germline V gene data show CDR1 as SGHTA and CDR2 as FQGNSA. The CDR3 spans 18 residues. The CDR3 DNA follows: TGTGCCAGCAGCTTAATCCCCACTAGCGGGATTCAGCTCAATGAGCAGTTCTTC. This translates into CASSLIPTSGIQLNEQFF. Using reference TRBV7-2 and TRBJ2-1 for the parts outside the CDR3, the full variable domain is GAGVSQSPSNKVTEKGKDVELRCDPISGHTALYWYRQSLGQGLEFLIYFQGNSAPDKSGLPSDRFSAERTGGSVSTLTIQRTQQEDSAVYLCASSLIPTSGIQLNEQFFGPGTRLTVL.

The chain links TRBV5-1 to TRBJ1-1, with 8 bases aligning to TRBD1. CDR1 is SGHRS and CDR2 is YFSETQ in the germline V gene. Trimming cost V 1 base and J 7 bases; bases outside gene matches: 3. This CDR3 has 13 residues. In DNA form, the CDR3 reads TGCGCCAGCAGCTTGATAGGACAGGGTGAAGCTTTCTTT. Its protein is CASSLIGQGEAFF.

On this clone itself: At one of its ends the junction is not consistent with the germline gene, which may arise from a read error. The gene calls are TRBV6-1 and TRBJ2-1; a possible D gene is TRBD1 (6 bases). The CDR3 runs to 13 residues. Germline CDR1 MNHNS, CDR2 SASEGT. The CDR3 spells CAGSEQGYNEQFF. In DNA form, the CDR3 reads TGTGCCGGCAGTGAGCAGGGGTACAATGAGCAGTTCTTC.

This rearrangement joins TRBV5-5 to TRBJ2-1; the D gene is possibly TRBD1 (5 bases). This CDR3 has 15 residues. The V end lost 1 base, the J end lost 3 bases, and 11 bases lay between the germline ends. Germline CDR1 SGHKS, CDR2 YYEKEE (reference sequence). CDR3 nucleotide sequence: TGTGCCAGCAGCTTGTATCAGGGTAGCTACAATGAGCAGTTCTTC. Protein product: CASSLYQGSYNEQFF.

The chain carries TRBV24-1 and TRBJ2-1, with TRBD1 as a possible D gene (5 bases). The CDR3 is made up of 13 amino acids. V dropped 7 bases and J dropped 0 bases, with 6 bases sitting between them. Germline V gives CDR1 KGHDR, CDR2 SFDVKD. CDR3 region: CATRGLSYNEQFF. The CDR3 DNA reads TGTGCCACCAGGGGGCTCTCCTACAATGAGCAGTTCTTC.

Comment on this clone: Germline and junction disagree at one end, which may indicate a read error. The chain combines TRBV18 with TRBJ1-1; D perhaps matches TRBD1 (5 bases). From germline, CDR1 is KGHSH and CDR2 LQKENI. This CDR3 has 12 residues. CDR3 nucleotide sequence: TGTGCCAGCTCACCAAAGGGGTCATATGCGTACTTT. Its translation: CASSPKGSYAYF.

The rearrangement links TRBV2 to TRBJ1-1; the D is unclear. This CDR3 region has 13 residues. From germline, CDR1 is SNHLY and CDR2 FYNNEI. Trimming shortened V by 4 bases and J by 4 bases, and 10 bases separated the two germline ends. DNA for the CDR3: TGTGCCAGCAGTGCGACACCTGGCACTGAAGCTTTCTTT. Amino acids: CASSATPGTEAFF.

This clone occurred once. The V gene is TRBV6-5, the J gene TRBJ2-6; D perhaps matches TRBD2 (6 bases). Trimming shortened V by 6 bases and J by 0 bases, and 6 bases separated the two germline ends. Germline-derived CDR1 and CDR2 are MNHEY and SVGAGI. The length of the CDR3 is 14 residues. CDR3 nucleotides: TGTGCCAGCAGCGGGAGCTCTGGGGCCAACGTCCTGACTTTC. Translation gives CASSGSSGANVLTF.

CDR3 loop: CASSLGNYGYTF. DNA for the CDR3: TGTGCCAGCTCACTTGGTAACTATGGCTACACCTTC. The chain joins TRBV18 to TRBJ1-2; D gene unclear. V was pared by 4 bases and J by 1 base, with 4 bases between. CDR1 and CDR2 from the germline V gene are KGHSH and LQKENI. This CDR3 region has 12 residues.

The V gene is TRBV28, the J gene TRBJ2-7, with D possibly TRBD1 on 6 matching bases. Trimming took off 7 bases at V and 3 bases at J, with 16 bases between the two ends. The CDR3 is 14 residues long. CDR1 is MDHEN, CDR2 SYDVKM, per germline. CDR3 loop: CASTSGQGIYEQYF. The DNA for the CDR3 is TGTGCCAGCACCTCCGGGCAGGGGATCTACGAGCAGTACTTC.